This T cell receptor beta chain was recorded in a study of blood T cell repertoires in COVID-19. In the study overall: Specimens from acute and convalescent COVID-19 originated in the United States, Italy and Spain. The cDNA or gDNA used as material had been derived from T cells, B-cell-depleted T cells, or PBMCs.

CDR1 is SGHNT, CDR2 YYREEE, per germline (reference sequence). The CDR3 spans 14 residues. The trim removed 4 bases at V and 2 bases at J, leaving 2 bases unmatched. In the original processing: Estimation of nucleated cell counts relied on the amplification of reference gene primers. Measured with immunoSEQ multiplex PCR; TCRdb has only the in-frame clones, and not every one. V and J calls and clone size follow that table, whereas D and trimming were derived from the DNA. The data show 150,000 to 250,000 clones, around 80% seen once. The TCR comes from a human donor with acute or convalescent COVID-19. The donor label of this sample is uncertain. Material: peripheral blood. V and J are TRBV5-4 and TRBJ2-7; the match to TRBD1 covers 11 bases. Here the CDR3 reads CASSPGQGAYEQYF. Here the CDR3 DNA reads TGTGCCAGCAGCCCGGGACAGGGGGCCTACGAGCAGTACTTC. Full variable domain (rest looked up from reference TRBV5-4 and TRBJ2-7): ETGVTQSPTHLIKTRGQQVTLRCSSQSGHNTVSWYQQALGQGPQFIFQYYREEENGRGNFPPRFSGLQFPNYSSELNVNALELDDSALYLCASSPGQGAYEQYFGPGTRLTVT.